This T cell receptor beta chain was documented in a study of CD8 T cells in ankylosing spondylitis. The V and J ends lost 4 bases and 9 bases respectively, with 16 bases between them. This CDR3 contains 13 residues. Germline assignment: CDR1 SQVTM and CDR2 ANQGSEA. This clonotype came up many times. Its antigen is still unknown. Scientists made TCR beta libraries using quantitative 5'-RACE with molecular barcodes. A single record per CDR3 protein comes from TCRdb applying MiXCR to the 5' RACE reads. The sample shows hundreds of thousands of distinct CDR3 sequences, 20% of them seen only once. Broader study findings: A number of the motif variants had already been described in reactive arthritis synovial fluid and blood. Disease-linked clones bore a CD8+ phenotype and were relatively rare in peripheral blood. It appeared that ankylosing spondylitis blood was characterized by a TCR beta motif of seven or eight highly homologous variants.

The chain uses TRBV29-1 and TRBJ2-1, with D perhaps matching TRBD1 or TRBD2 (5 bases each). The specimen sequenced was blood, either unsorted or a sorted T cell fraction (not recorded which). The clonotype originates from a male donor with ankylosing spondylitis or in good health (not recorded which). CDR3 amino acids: CSVAGALTREQFF. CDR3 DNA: TGCAGCGTTGCCGGGGCACTTACCCGTGAGCAGTTCTTC.